These 13 T cell receptor beta chains originate from one sample sequenced in a study of blood T cell repertoires in COVID-19. Profiled with immunoSEQ multiplex PCR; TCRdb holds only in-frame clones, not every one. The table includes 150,000 to 200,000 clones, 70% to 90% detected once. The sequenced sample was peripheral blood. These receptors came from a human donor with active or convalescent COVID-19. The donor label of this sample is uncertain.

The V call is TRBV5-1, the J call TRBJ2-4; TRBD1 matches 9 bases. The CDR3 is made up of 16 amino acids. The ends lost 5 bases at V and 1 base at J; junction bases unmatched: 7. Germline CDR1 is SGHRS and CDR2 is YFSETQ. CDR3 sequence (DNA): TGCGCCAGCAGTTCCTGGACAGGGGAGGCCAAAAACATTCAGTACTTC. It specifies CASSSWTGEAKNIQYF.

The rearrangement joins TRBV29-1 to TRBJ2-2, with D maybe TRBD1 (6 bases). The CDR3 has 15 residues. V lost 2 bases and J 5 bases, leaving 15 bases between the germline ends. Germline V gene lookup returns CDR1 SQVTM and CDR2 ANQGSEA. The CDR3: CSVEPTGWGTGELFF. For the CDR3, the DNA is TGCAGCGTTGAACCCACAGGGTGGGGAACCGGGGAGCTGTTTTTT.

The chain is built from TRBV7-9 and TRBJ1-1; 10 nucleotides align to TRBD1. Germline CDR1 and CDR2: SEHNR and FQNEAQ (reference sequence). This CDR3 contains 13 residues. With V trimmed by 7 bases and J by 6 bases, 5 bases remained unmatched. This CDR3 reads CASIPTGGPEAFF. In DNA form, the CDR3 reads TGTGCCAGCATCCCGACAGGGGGCCCTGAAGCTTTCTTT.

This chain uses TRBV9 with TRBJ2-1; 8 bases line up with TRBD1. Germline V gene sequence: CDR1 SGDLS, CDR2 YYNGEE. V shed 2 bases and J 6 bases; nucleotides not matched to a gene: 7. The length of the CDR3 is 15 residues. This CDR3 reads CASSVAGTGLNEQFF. The CDR3 DNA reads as TGTGCCAGCAGCGTGGCCGGGACAGGCCTCAATGAGCAGTTCTTC.

V is TRBV7-3 and J is TRBJ2-7, with a weak D call TRBD1 (5 bases). The CDR3 runs to 13 residues. Germline V CDR1 and CDR2: SGHTA, FQGTGA. The V and J ends lost 1 base and 5 bases respectively, with 9 bases between them. CDR3 in amino acids: CASSLISRDEQYF. CDR3 nucleotide sequence: TGTGCCAGCAGCTTAATTTCCAGGGACGAGCAGTACTTC.

The rearrangement uses TRBV6-2 or TRBV6-3 and TRBJ1-5; TRBD1 aligns across 12 bases. Losses at the gene ends were 2 bases for V and 2 bases for J; bases not matched to a gene: 7. Germline assignment: CDR1 MNHEY and CDR2 SVGEGT. CDR3 length: 18 residues. The CDR3 region has the DNA TGTGCCAGCAGTTACAGGGGGACAGGGGGCCGGGGCAATCAGCCCCAGCATTTT. Protein sequence: CASSYRGTGGRGNQPQHF.

This clone was observed a few times. At the DNA level, this CDR3 is encoded by other sequences in the same sample as well. The V and J genes are TRBV12-5 and TRBJ2-7; tentative D call: TRBD2 (5 bases). The CDR3 runs to 13 residues. CDR1 LGHNT and CDR2 FRNRAP come from the germline V gene. With 6 bases removed from V and 1 base from J, the gap between germline ends came to 10 bases. The CDR3 spells CASGPTRSYEQYF. The CDR3 DNA reads as TGTGCTAGTGGCCCCACTAGGTCCTACGAGCAGTACTTC.

The chain links TRBV5-4 to TRBJ2-5, with D unresolved. The germline V gene encodes CDR1 SGHNT and CDR2 YYREEE (reference sequence). V was pared by 3 bases and J by 0 bases, with 12 bases between. The CDR3 totals 15 residues. CDR3 amino acids: CASSYPQKYQETQYF. Written as DNA, the CDR3 is TGTGCCAGCAGCTACCCCCAGAAGTACCAAGAGACCCAGTACTTC. The complete variable domain, with remaining parts taken from reference TRBV5-4 and TRBJ2-5, reads ETGVTQSPTHLIKTRGQQVTLRCSSQSGHNTVSWYQQALGQGPQFIFQYYREEENGRGNFPPRFSGLQFPNYSSELNVNALELDDSALYLCASSYPQKYQETQYFGPGTRLLVL.

The V call is TRBV5-4, the J call TRBJ2-7; no reliable D call. Trimming left V 0 bases short and J 2 bases short, with 3 bases between. Per the germline V gene, CDR1 is SGHNT and CDR2 is YYREEE (reference sequence). The CDR3 covers 12 residues. The CDR3 nucleotides are TGTGCCAGCAGCTTGGACACCTACGAGCAGTACTTC. Protein product: CASSLDTYEQYF.

The chain uses TRBV28 and TRBJ1-2; D is undetermined. The CDR3 loop spans 12 amino acids. Germline V lookup: CDR1 MDHEN, CDR2 SYDVKM. V lost 3 bases and J 4 bases, leaving 6 bases between the germline ends. The DNA for the CDR3 is TGTGCCAGCAGTTTGAGGGTCTATGGCTACACCTTC. Translating gives CASSLRVYGYTF.

This clone was observed a handful of times. The chain joins TRBV29-1 to TRBJ2-7; 11 bases are a match to TRBD1. CDR1 is SQVTM and CDR2 is ANQGSEA in the germline V gene. The CDR3 sequence is 17 residues long. The trim removed 4 bases at V and 1 base at J, leaving 12 bases unmatched. The CDR3 loop reads CSVAGETGQGESYEQYF. For the CDR3, the DNA is TGCAGCGTTGCCGGCGAGACGGGACAGGGGGAATCCTACGAGCAGTACTTC.

The rearrangement uses TRBV30 and TRBJ2-3; 8 positions agree with TRBD2. V trimming: 3 bases; J trimming: 0 bases; junction bases outside the gene matches: 5. CDR1 and CDR2 (germline): GTSNPN, SVGIG (reference sequence). The CDR3 is 15 amino acids. The CDR3 sequence: CAWSVLAASTDTQYF. The CDR3 nucleotides read TGTGCCTGGAGCGTACTAGCGGCTAGCACAGATACGCAGTATTTT.

The DNA of the CDR3 is TGTGCCAGTACCCGGGACAGGGGATCACCCCTCCACTTT. It encodes CASTRDRGSPLHF. The V call is TRBV28, the J call TRBJ1-6; 10 bases are shared with TRBD1. Germline V gene data show CDR1 as MDHEN and CDR2 as SYDVKM. The CDR3 is made up of 13 amino acids. Unmatched junction bases numbered 6, after V lost 9 bases and J lost 10 bases.